These 15 T cell receptor beta chains came from one sample sequenced in a study of blood T cell repertoires in COVID-19. Method: immunoSEQ multiplex PCR; TCRdb's copy keeps in-frame clones and lacks some. The repertoire includes around 80,000 clones, roughly 85% of them detected once, and 8% to 10% sits in the top ten. Specimen: peripheral blood. These receptors were obtained from a man aged 50-59 years with COVID-19, enrolled during active disease.

J is TRBJ1-5 and V is TRBV2; D not certain. This CDR3 spans 13 amino acids. Germline CDR1 and CDR2: SNHLY and FYNNEI. Trimming took 5 bases from V and 0 from J, leaving 5 bases between them. CDR3 DNA: TGTGCCAGCAGTACTAATAGCAATCAGCCCCAGCATTTT. Translation: CASSTNSNQPQHF.

This chain joins TRBV6-4 and TRBJ2-2; D is uncertain. CDR3 size: 13 residues. The germline V gene has CDR1 MRHNA and CDR2 SNTAGT. Trimming removed 3 bases at V and 2 bases at J, with 4 bases between. This CDR3 is CASSEGNTGELFF. Written as DNA, the CDR3 is TGTGCCAGCAGTGAGGGCAACACCGGGGAGCTGTTTTTT.

The V and J genes are TRBV19 and TRBJ2-1, with TRBD2 matching 15 bases. CDR1 and CDR2 (germline): LNHDA, SQIVND (reference sequence). The CDR3 has 15 amino acids. V trimming: 5 bases; J trimming: 16 bases; junction bases outside the gene matches: 12. CDR3 residues: CASSPGLAGGRRHFF. The CDR3 nucleotides are TGTGCCAGTAGTCCGGGACTAGCGGGAGGCAGACGTCATTTCTTC.

This chain links TRBV7-9 with TRBJ2-3; TRBD2 matches at 11 bases. The CDR3 is made up of 16 amino acids. The V segment lost 1 base and the J segment 6 bases; nucleotides outside the gene matches: 6. Germline V CDR1 and CDR2: SEHNR, FQNEAQ (reference sequence). The chain's CDR3 is CASSLETSGSWDTQYF. The CDR3 region has the DNA TGTGCCAGCAGCTTAGAAACTAGCGGGAGCTGGGATACGCAGTATTTT.

V gene TRBV4-2 combines with J gene TRBJ2-3, with TRBD2 matching over 9 bases. Germline CDR1 and CDR2: LGHNA and YNFKEQ. The CDR3 has 17 amino acids. V trimming: 3 bases; J trimming: 10 bases; junction bases outside the gene matches: 17. The DNA for the CDR3 is TGTGCCAGCAGCCAGAGTGGGAGCGGGAGGACGGTCGGGGCGCAGTATTTT. Encoded protein: CASSQSGSGRTVGAQYF.

The V call is TRBV5-6, the J call TRBJ1-1; D remains ambiguous. Germline V gene data show CDR1 as SGHDT and CDR2 as YYEEEE. V lost 0 bases to trimming and J lost 3 bases, with 15 bases between them. The CDR3 is 16 residues long. The CDR3 spells CASSLGIPHPYTEAFF. The CDR3 DNA follows: TGTGCCAGCAGCTTGGGAATCCCACACCCTTACACTGAAGCTTTCTTT.

This clone was detected only once. The chain joins TRBV15 to TRBJ2-5, with 7 bases lining up with TRBD1. Germline V gene data show CDR1 as LNHNV and CDR2 as YYDKDF (reference sequence). Unmatched junction bases numbered 11, after V lost 6 bases and J lost 4 bases. The CDR3 has 15 residues. The CDR3 DNA reads as TGTGCCACCAGTCACAGCCAGGGGGTACGAGAGACCCAGTACTTC. Translating it yields CATSHSQGVRETQYF.

This clone was seen just once. CDR3 loop: CASSLDRVDGELFF. The CDR3 DNA follows: TGTGCCAGCAGCTTGGACAGGGTTGACGGGGAGCTGTTTTTT. V and J are TRBV5-4 and TRBJ2-2; D perhaps matches TRBD1 (6 bases). The CDR3 consists of 14 residues. Germline lookup yields CDR1 SGHNT and CDR2 YYREEE (reference sequence). Trimming shortened V by 0 bases and J by 7 bases, and 10 bases separated the two germline ends.

V usage is TRBV5-1 and J usage is TRBJ2-1; 8 nucleotides agree with TRBD2. V gave up 0 bases and J gave up 5 bases; unmatched junction bases: 4. CDR3 length: 15 residues. CDR1 and CDR2 (germline): SGHRS, YFSETQ. The CDR3 loop reads CASSLDLAGNNEQFF. CDR3 sequence (DNA): TGCGCCAGCAGCTTGGACCTAGCGGGTAACAATGAGCAGTTCTTC.

This chain uses TRBV9 with TRBJ1-4; 8 bases agree with TRBD1. Per germline, CDR1 SGDLS and CDR2 YYNGEE. The CDR3 sequence is 20 residues long. After removal of 5 bases from V and 4 bases from J, the junction contained 22 bases not matched to a gene. The CDR3 protein is CASSNPTQGARTPGNEKLFF. In DNA form, the CDR3 reads TGTGCCAGCAGTAACCCTACGCAGGGGGCGAGAACCCCCGGTAATGAAAAACTGTTTTTT.

The V and J genes are TRBV6-5 and TRBJ2-7, with 9 bases matching TRBD2. This CDR3 is 14 amino acids long. Germline CDR1 reads MNHEY; CDR2 reads SVGAGI. V lost 4 bases, J lost 3 bases, and 4 bases stayed unmatched. CDR3 loop: CASSLGLADYEQYF. CDR3 DNA sequence: TGTGCCAGCAGTTTGGGACTAGCAGACTACGAGCAGTACTTC.

The chain joins TRBV28 to TRBJ2-7; TRBD2 matches 8 bases. CDR3 length: 14 amino acids. The V segment lost 3 bases and the J segment 3 bases; nucleotides outside the gene matches: 4. Germline-derived CDR1 and CDR2 are MDHEN and SYDVKM. The CDR3 protein is CASSLRGTSYEQYF. DNA of the CDR3: TGTGCCAGCAGTTTGAGAGGGACTAGCTACGAGCAGTACTTC.

CDR3 protein: CASSLGSGGAGETQYF. CDR3 bases: TGTGCCAGCAGCTTAGGGTCAGGGGGCGCCGGAGAGACCCAGTACTTC. The chain joins TRBV13 to TRBJ2-5, with 8 nucleotides matching TRBD1. Germline V lookup: CDR1 PRHDT, CDR2 FYEKMQ (reference sequence). V shed 0 bases, J shed 4 bases, and the junction held 7 bases outside the gene matches. CDR3 length equals 16 residues.

V and J are TRBV11-2 and TRBJ2-3; a possible D gene is TRBD2 (6 bases). The CDR3 runs to 17 residues. Germline-derived CDR1 and CDR2 are SGHAT and FQNNGV. Trimming stripped 5 bases from V and 2 bases from J, with 20 bases between. The CDR3 reads CASSTISPAGYTDTQYF. DNA of the CDR3: TGTGCCAGCAGCACCATCTCTCCAGCGGGCTACACAGATACGCAGTATTTT.

The V and J genes are TRBV19 and TRBJ1-2; 8 bases align to TRBD1. The CDR3 is 15 residues long. CDR1 and CDR2 (germline): LNHDA, SQIVND (reference sequence). V was pared by 8 bases and J by 8 bases, with 16 bases of the junction left unmatched. CDR3 in amino acids: CASWDPGQGEYGYTF. The CDR3 bases are TGTGCCAGTTGGGACCCCGGACAGGGAGAATACGGCTACACCTTC.